These 25 T cell receptor beta chains were all obtained from the same sample, sequenced in a study of beta chain features in type 1 diabetes. Expressed TCRB transcripts were sequenced because the entire RNA isolate underwent reverse transcription. Repertoires were generated with immunoSEQ multiplex PCR, while TCRdb's copy carries only in-frame clones and drops some. The table lists about 150,000 clones, over 7.5% of them singletons, with 0.5% to 0.65% in the top ten. Specimen: central memory CD4+ T cells from blood. The receptors here all came from a man in his late teens or twenties in good health.

This clone was observed a few times. The chain joins TRBV10-2 to TRBJ1-5; the match to TRBD1 covers 8 bases. J gave up 6 bases and V 3 bases, and 4 bases lay outside the gene matches. Germline assignment: CDR1 WSHSY and CDR2 SAAADI. The CDR3 extends over 14 amino acids. This chain's CDR3 is CASSDAGGRQPQHF. Here the CDR3 DNA reads TGCGCCAGCAGTGATGCAGGGGGCCGTCAGCCCCAGCATTTT.

This chain uses TRBV6-1 with TRBJ1-4; TRBD1 matches at 7 bases. The trim removed 7 bases at V and 4 bases at J, leaving 6 bases unmatched. This CDR3 comprises 14 residues. CDR1 and CDR2 (germline): MNHNS, SASEGT. CDR3 amino acids: CASTPGTVNEKLFF. In DNA form, the CDR3 reads TGTGCCAGCACTCCCGGGACAGTTAATGAAAAACTGTTTTTT.

This clone appeared a few times. The chain has TRBV7-8 and TRBJ1-2, with D possibly matching TRBD1 (6 bases). The germline V and J ends were trimmed by 1 base and 6 bases, with 15 bases remaining between them. The CDR3 loop spans 15 amino acids. Germline lookup yields CDR1 SGHVS and CDR2 FQNEAQ. The CDR3 sequence: CASSLGTVSPNGYTF. The CDR3 region has the DNA TGTGCCAGCAGCTTAGGGACAGTCAGCCCCAATGGCTACACCTTC.

The V gene is TRBV5-4, the J gene TRBJ2-5, with a weak D call TRBD2 (5 bases). This CDR3 comprises 13 residues. Germline-derived CDR1 and CDR2 are SGHNT and YYREEE (reference sequence). V lost 1 base to trimming and J lost 2 bases, with 6 bases between them. The CDR3 region has the DNA TGTGCCAGCAGCTTGAGGGAGCAAGAGACCCAGTACTTC. This translates into CASSLREQETQYF.

The V and J genes are TRBV9 and TRBJ1-1; D call uncertain. Trimming removed 0 bases from V and 5 bases from J, with 14 bases in between. Germline CDR1 is SGDLS and CDR2 is YYNGEE. CDR3 size: 15 residues. CDR3 nucleotide sequence: TGTGCCAGCAGCGTAGTAGTCGGGTCGAGGACTGAAGCTTTCTTT. This encodes CASSVVVGSRTEAFF.

This chain connects TRBV7-9 to TRBJ1-2, with D perhaps matching TRBD1 (5 bases). This CDR3 has 16 residues. Germline-derived CDR1 and CDR2 are SEHNR and FQNEAQ (reference sequence). The V gene lost 2 bases and the J gene lost 2 bases, with 15 bases spanning the gap. CDR3 protein: CASSLSGATINYGYTF. In DNA form, the CDR3 reads TGTGCCAGCAGCTTAAGCGGGGCCACTATCAACTATGGCTACACCTTC.

V usage is TRBV29-1 and J usage is TRBJ2-1; the D gene is possibly TRBD2 (6 bases). Germline lookup yields CDR1 SQVTM and CDR2 ANQGSEA. The CDR3 is made up of 14 amino acids. V lost 4 bases, J lost 8 bases, and 18 bases lay in between. The CDR3 DNA reads as TGCAGCGTTGTAACTAGCTTTATTTTATATGAGCAGTTCTTC. It translates to CSVVTSFILYEQFF.

This clone was found many times. Here the CDR3 reads CASSQELVPGELFF. Here the CDR3 DNA reads TGCGCCAGCAGCCAAGAGCTAGTCCCCGGGGAGCTGTTTTTT. The genes are TRBV4-3 and TRBJ2-2; D not resolved. The germline V and J ends were trimmed by 0 bases and 6 bases, with 8 bases remaining between them. The germline V gene encodes CDR1 LGHNA and CDR2 YSLEER. The CDR3 length is 14 residues.

V gene TRBV28 combines with J gene TRBJ2-1; weak D call: TRBD2 (6 bases). Germline-derived CDR1 and CDR2 are MDHEN and SYDVKM. The germline V and J ends were trimmed by 10 bases and 2 bases, with 15 bases remaining between them. CDR3 length: 14 amino acids. This chain's CDR3 is CATIGGGPYNEQFF. CDR3 in DNA: TGTGCCACAATTGGGGGAGGCCCCTACAATGAGCAGTTCTTC.

In its sample, this clone was seen a few times. The chain has TRBV11-2 and TRBJ2-3; D unclear. The CDR3 runs to 12 residues. The V end was cut by 4 bases, the J end by 3 bases, with 5 bases between. CDR1 and CDR2 (germline): SGHAT, FQNNGV. The CDR3 reads CASSYQTDTQYF. In DNA form, the CDR3 reads TGTGCCAGCAGCTACCAGACAGATACGCAGTATTTT.

V is TRBV7-2 and J is TRBJ1-2; D is unresolved. In germline, CDR1 is SGHTA, CDR2 FQGNSA. The V end was cut by 6 bases, the J end by 5 bases, with 16 bases between. The length of the CDR3 is 14 residues. CDR3 sequence reads: CASSYIQQAYGYTF. CDR3 bases: TGTGCCAGCAGTTACATTCAGCAGGCATATGGCTACACCTTC.

This clone was observed a handful of times. The chain combines TRBV7-3 with TRBJ2-5; 7 bases line up with TRBD1. The CDR3 is 13 amino acids. From germline, CDR1 is SGHTA and CDR2 FQGTGA. Trimming cost V 2 bases and J 4 bases; bases outside gene matches: 1. The DNA for the CDR3 is TGTGCCAGCAGCTTAGCAGGGGGAGAGACCCAGTACTTC. This encodes CASSLAGGETQYF.

The chain links TRBV4-2 to TRBJ1-2, with D unresolved. The CDR3 extends over 16 amino acids. Germline CDR1 and CDR2: LGHNA and YNFKEQ. Deletions cut 0 bases from V and 6 bases from J, with 17 bases between. Here the CDR3 DNA reads TGTGCCAGCAGCCAAGATCGATACGCAATAGTAAATGGCTACACCTTC. It yields the protein CASSQDRYAIVNGYTF.

V is TRBV18 and J is TRBJ2-7; 11 bases are shared with TRBD2. The CDR3 contains 14 residues. V lost 6 bases to trimming and J lost 3 bases; unmatched junction nucleotides: 4. The germline V gene has CDR1 KGHSH and CDR2 LQKENI. The CDR3 sequence is CASSTTSGGYEQYF. CDR3 nucleotides: TGTGCCAGCTCTACTACTAGCGGGGGCTACGAGCAGTACTTC.

The chain is built from TRBV6-5 and TRBJ1-1; TRBD1 agrees at 9 bases. The CDR3 consists of 13 residues. Germline values: CDR1 MNHEY, CDR2 SVGAGI. The trim removed 5 bases at V and 8 bases at J, leaving 6 bases unmatched. The CDR3 spells CASSNPGTGEAFF. CDR3 nucleotides: TGTGCCAGCAGTAATCCCGGGACAGGGGAAGCTTTCTTT.

CDR3 DNA sequence: TGTGCCAGTAGTAAGGACACAACCTACAATGAGCAGTTCTTC. Encoded protein: CASSKDTTYNEQFF. The J gene is TRBJ2-1, the V gene TRBV19, with D tentatively TRBD1 (5 bases). The CDR3 totals 14 residues. CDR1 and CDR2 (germline): LNHDA, SQIVND (reference sequence). V was clipped by 4 bases and J by 2 bases, with 9 bases between them.

This clone was seen a handful of times. V is TRBV10-3 and J is TRBJ2-1; D gene unclear. V shed 3 bases and J shed 11 bases, with 11 bases lying between them. Germline loops: CDR1 ENHRY, CDR2 SYGVKD. The CDR3 consists of 12 residues. The CDR3 bases are TGTGCCATCAGTGAACCGAACATAAAGCAGTTCTTC. Amino acid sequence: CAISEPNIKQFF.

The chain employs TRBV19 and TRBJ1-5, with 9 positions matching TRBD1. J lost 7 bases, V lost 4 bases, and 8 bases had no gene match. The CDR3 has 15 amino acids. Per the germline V gene, CDR1 is LNHDA and CDR2 is SQIVND (reference sequence). CDR3 bases: TGTGCCAGTAGTACGGGTCCGACAGGGGGACAGCCCCAGCATTTT. Its protein product is CASSTGPTGGQPQHF.

The sample holds many counts of this clone. The rearrangement uses TRBV7-2 and TRBJ2-3; the match to TRBD2 covers 9 bases. Trimming cost V 9 bases and J 7 bases; bases outside gene matches: 8. The germline V gene encodes CDR1 SGHTA and CDR2 FQGNSA. The CDR3 covers 13 residues. DNA of the CDR3: TGTGCCAGTAGCGGGAGTCGGGGATATACGCAGTATTTT. This gives the protein CASSGSRGYTQYF.

The chain is built from TRBV9 and TRBJ2-2, with 9 bases aligning to TRBD2. V dropped 3 bases and J dropped 0; count of bases not matched to a gene: 3. CDR1 and CDR2 (germline): SGDLS, YYNGEE. This CDR3 comprises 16 residues. The CDR3 loop reads CASSAGTSPNTGELFF. CDR3 sequence (DNA): TGTGCCAGCAGCGCCGGGACTAGCCCGAACACCGGGGAGCTGTTTTTT.

In this sample, this clone turned up a few times. The chain employs TRBV10-2 and TRBJ1-5; 7 bases match TRBD1. The CDR3 covers 16 residues. Germline V gene lookup returns CDR1 WSHSY and CDR2 SAAADI. After removal of 2 bases from V and 3 bases from J, the junction contained 7 bases not matched to a gene. The CDR3 DNA is TGCGCCAGCAGTGAGACAGGGGAAAGGGCCAATCAGCCCCAGCATTTT. It codes for CASSETGERANQPQHF.

The sample holds a few counts of this clone. The V and J genes are TRBV30 and TRBJ1-4, with D perhaps matching TRBD1 (5 bases). Germline V lookup: CDR1 GTSNPN, CDR2 SVGIG (reference sequence). V lost 0 bases and J 7 bases, leaving 15 bases between the germline ends. The CDR3 extends over 15 amino acids. The CDR3 loop reads CAWSVGQGIGEKLFF. CDR3 bases: TGTGCCTGGAGTGTTGGGCAGGGAATTGGTGAAAAACTGTTTTTT.

The V and J genes are TRBV5-8 and TRBJ2-2; D is undetermined. Germline V CDR1 and CDR2: SGHTS, YDEGEE. There are 11 residues in the CDR3. The V end was cut by 3 bases, the J end by 7 bases, with 4 bases between. The CDR3 nucleotides read TGTGCCAGCAGCTACAGCGGGGAGCTGTTTTTT. This encodes CASSYSGELFF.

The chain recombines TRBV5-1 with TRBJ2-5; TRBD1 matches at 7 bases. J gave up 5 bases and V 4 bases, and 8 bases lay outside the gene matches. CDR3 size: 14 residues. Looked up from germline, CDR1 is SGHRS and CDR2 is YFSETQ. DNA for the CDR3: TGCGCCAGCAGCATTCGACAGGGCGGGGAGACCCAGTACTTC. It translates to CASSIRQGGETQYF.

This clone was counted between two and nine times. CDR3 sequence: CASSPSGMRTDTQYF. As DNA, the CDR3 is TGTGCCAGCAGCCCAAGCGGGATGCGCACAGATACGCAGTATTTT. The rearrangement links TRBV5-4 to TRBJ2-3; 7 bases are shared with TRBD2. V lost 4 bases, J lost 1 base, and 6 bases stayed unmatched. The CDR3 runs to 15 residues. Looked up from germline, CDR1 is SGHNT and CDR2 is YYREEE (reference sequence). Looking up the rest from reference TRBV5-4 and TRBJ2-3 gives the full variable domain: ETGVTQSPTHLIKTRGQQVTLRCSSQSGHNTVSWYQQALGQGPQFIFQYYREEENGRGNFPPRFSGLQFPNYSSELNVNALELDDSALYLCASSPSGMRTDTQYFGPGTRLTVL.